These 5 T cell receptor beta chains were sequenced from one sample in a study of control samples from healthy donors and cancer patients. Assay used: immunoSEQ multiplex PCR; TCRdb lists only in-frame clones, some missing. Found here are 110,000 to 150,000 clones, around nine tenths of them singletons; the top ten hold around 8.2%. The sample consisted of blood. The receptors were sampled from a woman in her 30s in good health.

This chain joins TRBV2 and TRBJ1-5; D remains unclear. Germline loops: CDR1 SNHLY, CDR2 FYNNEI. This CDR3 is 15 amino acids long. V lost 2 bases, J lost 1 base, and 9 bases lay in between. CDR3 region: CASSEMGISNQPQHF. DNA for the CDR3: TGTGCCAGCAGTGAAATGGGGATAAGCAATCAGCCCCAGCATTTT. The entire variable domain, with the rest obtained from reference TRBV2 and TRBJ1-5, is as follows: EPEVTQTPSHQVTQMGQEVILRCVPISNHLYFYWYRQILGQKVEFLVSFYNNEISEKSEIFDDQFSVERPDGSNFTLKIRSTKLEDSAMYFCASSEMGISNQPQHFGDGTRLSIL.

The chain employs TRBV5-8 and TRBJ1-1, with a tentative D call TRBD1 (6 bases). This CDR3 comprises 16 residues. The germline V gene encodes CDR1 SGHTS and CDR2 YDEGEE. V lost 0 bases and J 0 bases, leaving 12 bases between the germline ends. CDR3 sequence: CASSLAGTLMNTEAFF. CDR3 coding DNA: TGTGCCAGCAGCTTGGCCGGGACACTAATGAACACTGAAGCTTTCTTT.

The chain combines TRBV24-1 with TRBJ2-7, with D hard to call. CDR1 is KGHDR, CDR2 SFDVKD, per germline. The CDR3 spans 8 residues. Trimming stripped 5 bases from V and 10 bases from J, with 2 bases between. The CDR3 reads CATSAQYF. The CDR3 DNA sequence: TGTGCCACCAGTGCTCAGTACTTC.

The rearrangement joins TRBV19 to TRBJ1-5; a weak D match, TRBD1 (5 bases). Per germline, CDR1 LNHDA and CDR2 SQIVND (reference sequence). V lost 6 bases and J 6 bases, leaving 15 bases between the germline ends. The CDR3 is 14 amino acids. The CDR3 DNA reads TGTGCCAGTAGCCCCGGGACCTCCACTCAGCCCCAGCATTTT. Its protein product is CASSPGTSTQPQHF.

The CDR3 protein is CARRDYGYTF. As DNA, the CDR3 is TGTGCCAGGCGTGACTATGGCTACACCTTC. This chain uses TRBV19 with TRBJ1-2; unclear D gene. V was pared by 9 bases and J by 3 bases, with 5 bases between. The CDR3 is 10 amino acids. CDR1 is LNHDA, CDR2 SQIVND, per germline (reference sequence).